What follows are 27 T cell receptor beta chains derived from one specimen sequenced in a study of regulatory T cells in long-lasting Graves disease. Time point specified: newly diagnosed GD, antithyroid drugs for less than 3 months. Making the TCR library involved RNA that had been extracted from PBMCs. CDR3-region Arm-PCR and iRepertoire HTBI primers produced the TCR beta libraries. One entry per CDR3 protein, called by TCRdb with MiXCR from the multiplex PCR reads. The table includes about 560,000 distinct CDR3 sequences, around 16% detected once. The sample was also linked to a second study, of T cells in Graves' hyperthyroidism and ophthalmopathy.

This specimen consisted of peripheral blood mononuclear cells (PBMCs), obtained at new diagnosis, from a patient treated with antithyroid drugs. These receptor sequences come from a man in his late teens or twenties with Graves disease.

This clonotype was seen ten or more times. The chain employs TRBV27 and TRBJ2-1; D is undetermined. CDR3 length: 14 amino acids. Trimming took 5 bases from V and 2 from J, leaving 10 bases between them. Germline V gene data show CDR1 as MNHEY and CDR2 as SMNVEV (reference sequence). CDR3: CASSTSAAYNEQFF. CDR3 sequence (DNA): TGTGCCAGCAGTACCTCCGCGGCCTACAATGAGCAGTTCTTC.

The genes are TRBV4-2 and TRBJ2-1; 10 nucleotides agree with TRBD2. Trimming cost V 8 bases and J 4 bases; bases outside gene matches: 17. The CDR3 sequence is 18 residues long. Germline V CDR1 and CDR2: LGHNA, YNFKEQ. The CDR3 sequence: CASDRAGGAGGPYNEQFF. CDR3 sequence (DNA): TGTGCCAGCGACCGAGCGGGGGGAGCGGGAGGGCCTTACAATGAGCAGTTCTTC.

This clonotype was detected many times. The chain carries TRBV2 and TRBJ2-3; D may correspond to TRBD1 or TRBD2 (5 bases each). The germline gives CDR1 SNHLY, CDR2 FYNNEI. Between the trimmed V and J ends, which lost 8 bases and 1 base, there was a span of 19 bases. This CDR3 is 16 amino acids long. CDR3 DNA: TGTGCCAGCCCGGGGTTGGGGCTACTTGGCACAGATACGCAGTATTTT. It translates to CASPGLGLLGTDTQYF.

This clonotype was seen many times. The J gene is TRBJ2-7, the V gene TRBV2, with TRBD2 matching over 8 bases. V was clipped by 6 bases and J by 5 bases; unmatched bases: 9. CDR1 and CDR2 from the germline V gene are SNHLY and FYNNEI. This CDR3 contains 14 residues. CDR3 loop: CASRPSGGRNEQYF. The CDR3 nucleotides read TGTGCCAGCAGGCCGAGCGGGGGTCGCAACGAGCAGTACTTC.

This clonotype has ten or more counts. V gene TRBV5-1 combines with J gene TRBJ1-2; no reliable D call. The germline V gene has CDR1 SGHRS and CDR2 YFSETQ. V dropped 0 bases and J dropped 4 bases, with 4 bases sitting between them. The CDR3 extends over 12 amino acids. The CDR3 DNA follows: TGCGCCAGCAGCTTGGAAAGCTATGGCTACACCTTC. Its protein is CASSLESYGYTF.

This clonotype was counted between two and nine times. The chain carries TRBV20-1 and TRBJ1-2; the D gene is possibly TRBD1 (5 bases). The germline CDR1 and CDR2 sequences are DFQATT and SNEGSKA (reference sequence). V lost 1 base and J lost 8, with 23 bases in between. This CDR3 region has 16 residues. The CDR3 DNA follows: TGCAGTGCTAGAGCCGGACCGGGACTGGGGTATGGAGGCTACACCTTC. Translating it yields CSARAGPGLGYGGYTF.

Many counts were recorded for this clonotype. The chain uses TRBV7-2 and TRBJ2-3, with 8 bases fitting TRBD1. J gave up 5 bases and V 7 bases, and 20 bases lay outside the gene matches. The CDR3 has 18 amino acids. CDR1 and CDR2 from the germline V gene are SGHTA and FQGNSA. The CDR3 sequence: CASTYYLSRDRYQDTQYF. The CDR3 coding sequence is TGTGCCAGCACCTACTACTTATCCCGGGACAGGTACCAAGATACGCAGTATTTT.

The chain employs TRBV30 and TRBJ2-7; D remains unclear. The V end lost 3 bases, the J end lost 6 bases, and 15 bases lay between the germline ends. Germline V gene sequence: CDR1 GTSNPN, CDR2 SVGIG (reference sequence). The CDR3 is 13 residues long. As DNA, the CDR3 is TGTGCCTGGAGAAGGACCCTATTTACCGAGCAGTACTTC. Translation: CAWRRTLFTEQYF.

This clonotype occurred many times. DNA of the CDR3: TGCAGTGCTAGAATCCGGACTAGCACAGATACGCAGTATTTT. Translated: CSARIRTSTDTQYF. The chain recombines TRBV20-1 with TRBJ2-3; weak D call: TRBD2 (5 bases). CDR1 and CDR2 (germline): DFQATT, SNEGSKA (reference sequence). V lost 2 bases and J lost 0, with 9 bases in between. The CDR3 extends over 14 amino acids.

This clonotype was observed a few times. This sequence joins TRBV20-1 and TRBJ2-5, with TRBD2 matching 9 bases. The V segment lost 0 bases and the J segment 4 bases; nucleotides outside the gene matches: 6. The CDR3 consists of 15 residues. Germline V gene lookup returns CDR1 DFQATT and CDR2 SNEGSKA (reference sequence). This chain's CDR3 is CSAREVAGAGETQYF. CDR3 nucleotides: TGCAGTGCTAGAGAAGTAGCGGGAGCCGGAGAGACCCAGTACTTC.

This clonotype was counted ten times or more. This chain links TRBV12-3 or TRBV12-4 with TRBJ1-2, with D perhaps matching TRBD1 (5 bases). V was trimmed by 7 bases and J by 3 bases, leaving 12 bases between them. The CDR3 loop spans 13 amino acids. In nucleotides, the CDR3 is TGTGCCAGCACCCCGGGGGGGTACTATGGCTACACCTTC. This translates into CASTPGGYYGYTF.

This clonotype has only a few counts. CDR3: CASSPKTGGWTYEQYF. The CDR3 nucleotides read TGTGCCAGCAGCCCAAAGACAGGGGGGTGGACCTACGAGCAGTACTTC. The chain combines TRBV27 with TRBJ2-7; TRBD1 agrees at 9 bases. Trimming removed 6 bases from V and 2 bases from J; junction bases left unmatched: 11. Per germline, CDR1 MNHEY and CDR2 SMNVEV (reference sequence). CDR3 size: 16 residues.

In nucleotides, the CDR3 is TGCAGTGCTAGAGGACTAGCGGGAGGGACTCATTCCTACAATGAGCAGTTCTTC. Translation: CSARGLAGGTHSYNEQFF. The chain uses TRBV20-1 and TRBJ2-1; TRBD2 aligns across 14 bases. CDR3 length: 18 amino acids. Germline CDR1 DFQATT, CDR2 SNEGSKA (reference sequence). Trimming at V came to 1 base and at J to 1 base, leaving 6 bases not matched to a gene.

This clonotype was counted at least ten times. This sequence joins TRBV27 and TRBJ2-1; 9 nucleotides align to TRBD1. There are 13 residues in the CDR3. Germline CDR1 is MNHEY and CDR2 is SMNVEV (reference sequence). Unmatched junction bases numbered 2, after V lost 5 bases and J lost 6 bases. CDR3 in DNA: TGTGCCAGCAGTATGGACAGGGGCAATGAGCAGTTCTTC. Protein product: CASSMDRGNEQFF.

This clonotype was seen at least ten times. This chain uses TRBV28 with TRBJ1-2; tentative D call: TRBD1 (6 bases). Per the germline V gene, CDR1 is MDHEN and CDR2 is SYDVKM. This CDR3 has 13 residues. V lost 2 bases and J lost 3, with 7 bases in between. CDR3 protein: CASSLGGDYGYTF. DNA for the CDR3: TGTGCCAGCAGTTTAGGGGGCGACTATGGCTACACCTTC.

The sample holds many counts of this clonotype. The chain couples TRBV28 to TRBJ2-1, with 7 bases lining up with TRBD1. Trimming removed 5 bases from V and 0 bases from J; junction bases left unmatched: 4. CDR1 is MDHEN, CDR2 SYDVKM, per germline. CDR3 length: 15 amino acids. CDR3 DNA: TGTGCCAGCAGTCAGGGGGACAGCTCCTACAATGAGCAGTTCTTC. As protein: CASSQGDSSYNEQFF.

This clonotype came up many times. The chain employs TRBV20-1 and TRBJ2-3, with D possibly being TRBD2 (5 bases). V was cut by 6 bases and J by 3 bases, with 16 bases left in between. This CDR3 region has 14 residues. CDR1 DFQATT and CDR2 SNEGSKA come from the germline V gene (reference sequence). In DNA form, the CDR3 reads TGCAGTGCGCACTCTGTTGCGGGTACAGATACGCAGTATTTT. Protein sequence: CSAHSVAGTDTQYF.

The rearrangement links TRBV9 to TRBJ2-1; TRBD2 might be the D (5 bases). In germline, CDR1 is SGDLS, CDR2 YYNGEE. The CDR3 loop spans 15 amino acids. Trimming removed 4 bases from V and 2 bases from J, with 13 bases in between. The CDR3 spells CASSPLAYTYNEQFF. In DNA form, the CDR3 reads TGTGCCAGCAGCCCCTTAGCGTACACCTACAATGAGCAGTTCTTC.

There are many counts of this clonotype. The chain joins TRBV7-9 to TRBJ2-3; D remains unclear. V was cut by 6 bases and J by 7 bases, with 29 bases left in between. In germline, CDR1 is SEHNR, CDR2 FQNEAQ (reference sequence). This CDR3 spans 18 amino acids. CDR3 DNA sequence: TGTGCCAGCAGATCCAGACCCCAGGACGGCTTACGCGCGAATACGCAGTATTTT. The encoded protein is CASRSRPQDGLRANTQYF.

This clonotype has a handful of counts. The chain combines TRBV2 with TRBJ1-2; perhaps TRBD1 as D (5 bases). The length of the CDR3 is 13 residues. The germline V gene has CDR1 SNHLY and CDR2 FYNNEI. The V end lost 6 bases, the J end lost 3 bases, and 11 bases lay between the germline ends. CDR3 amino acids: CASSGDRYYGYTF. CDR3 nucleotides: TGTGCCAGCAGCGGGGACCGATACTATGGCTACACCTTC.

This clonotype came up a few times. The CDR3: CASSVELAGGETQYF. CDR3 DNA sequence: TGTGCCAGCAGCGTAGAACTAGCGGGAGGAGAGACCCAGTACTTC. This sequence joins TRBV9 and TRBJ2-5, with 12 bases fitting TRBD2. The junction had 1 base not matched to a gene; V was cut back by 0 bases and J by 4 bases. This CDR3 is 15 amino acids long. Germline CDR1 reads SGDLS; CDR2 reads YYNGEE.

This clonotype occurred a few times. J is TRBJ2-2 and V is TRBV25-1; no firm D call. Trimming cost V 2 bases and J 5 bases, with 9 bases left between them. CDR1 and CDR2 from the germline V gene are MGHDK and SYGVNS. The CDR3 consists of 14 residues. CDR3 nucleotides: TGTGCCAGCAGTGAAGTGGGGAAAACCGGGGAGCTGTTTTTT. This translates into CASSEVGKTGELFF.

This clonotype was found many times. The genes are TRBV5-1 and TRBJ2-3; 14 bases fit TRBD2. With 4 bases clipped from V and 4 bases from J, the junction kept 8 bases outside the gene matches. Germline V gene lookup returns CDR1 SGHRS and CDR2 YFSETQ. This CDR3 region has 17 residues. For the CDR3, the DNA is TGCGCCAGCAGCAGAGGGACTAGCGGGAGTACCGCAGATACGCAGTATTTT. This codes for CASSRGTSGSTADTQYF.

Ten or more counts support this clonotype. The chain recombines TRBV5-1 with TRBJ2-7, with 8 bases aligning to TRBD2. Trimming removed 0 bases from V and 7 bases from J; junction bases left unmatched: 9. The CDR3 is made up of 15 amino acids. CDR1 and CDR2 (germline): SGHRS, YFSETQ. Written as DNA, the CDR3 is TGCGCCAGCAGCTTGGATGTCGGGAGGGCTGGAGAGCAGTACTTC. The encoded protein is CASSLDVGRAGEQYF.

The chain employs TRBV5-1 and TRBJ1-3; TRBD1 is a possible D gene (5 bases). Between the trimmed V and J ends, which lost 6 bases and 1 base, there was a span of 8 bases. CDR1 and CDR2 (germline): SGHRS, YFSETQ. The length of the CDR3 is 13 residues. CDR3 DNA sequence: TGCGCCAGCATGGGGGAATCTGGAAACACCATATATTTT. Translated: CASMGESGNTIYF.

This clonotype was seen many times. The rearrangement links TRBV11-3 to TRBJ1-4; D unclear. From germline, CDR1 is SGHNT and CDR2 YENEEA. The CDR3 loop spans 14 amino acids. Trimming removed 5 bases from V and 8 bases from J, with 15 bases in between. CDR3 protein: CASSPSGVREKLFF. Here the CDR3 DNA reads TGTGCCAGCAGCCCTAGCGGGGTCAGAGAAAAACTGTTTTTT.

V usage is TRBV6-2 or TRBV6-3 and J usage is TRBJ2-3; the D is unclear. This CDR3 has 16 amino acids. Trimming removed 0 bases from V and 8 bases from J, with 18 bases in between. Germline V lookup: CDR1 MNHEY, CDR2 SVGEGT. The CDR3 DNA reads TGTGCCAGCAGTTACTCTTTGACCGAGCCCACCGGTACGCAGTATTTT. The encoded protein is CASSYSLTEPTGTQYF.